Shown below are 30 T cell receptor beta chains from a single sample sequenced in a study of T cells in Graves' hyperthyroidism and ophthalmopathy. TCR beta CDR3 sequences were amplified from RNA transcripts. HTBI primers were used for first-round RT-PCR of the TCR CDR3. TCRdb reprocessed the multiplex PCR reads via MiXCR and lists one record per CDR3 protein. The data hold hundreds of thousands of distinct CDR3 sequences, with approximately 14% observed a single time. Material: blood. The receptors come from a woman between 18 and 30 years old with Graves' hyperthyroidism.

This clonotype was seen many times. The chain combines TRBV3-1 with TRBJ2-7; D gene uncertain. In germline, CDR1 is LGHDT, CDR2 YNNKEL (reference sequence). Trimming shortened V by 0 bases and J by 0 bases, and 18 bases separated the two germline ends. This CDR3 region has 18 residues. The CDR3 DNA reads as TGTGCCAGCAGCCAAGACCCACTTGAACCCGAAAGCTCCTACGAGCAGTACTTC. As protein: CASSQDPLEPESSYEQYF.

This clonotype came up many times. This chain connects TRBV9 to TRBJ2-7; 11 bases are shared with TRBD1. This CDR3 is built from 15 residues. The germline V gene encodes CDR1 SGDLS and CDR2 YYNGEE. The V segment lost 0 bases and the J segment 5 bases; nucleotides outside the gene matches: 4. CDR3 nucleotides: TGTGCCAGCAGCGTAGCGGACAGGGGGCCCGACGAGCAGTACTTC. Its protein is CASSVADRGPDEQYF.

This clonotype was seen more than once but under ten times. This chain uses TRBV5-1 with TRBJ2-1; D may be TRBD1 (5 bases). There are 16 residues in the CDR3. V lost 0 bases, J lost 8 bases, and 18 bases lay in between. CDR1 is SGHRS and CDR2 is YFSETQ in the germline V gene. The CDR3 protein is CASSLAGWAPRDEQFF. In DNA form, the CDR3 reads TGCGCCAGCAGCTTGGCCGGTTGGGCGCCCAGGGATGAGCAGTTCTTC.

This clonotype was seen at least ten times. This may stem from a read error, because a much larger clone lies one nucleotide away. CDR3 coding DNA: TGTACCAGCAGTTTGACTCGTCCTGGCACAGATACGCAGTATTTT. This sequence encodes CTSSLTRPGTDTQYF. The chain links TRBV2 to TRBJ2-3; D uncertain. CDR3 size: 15 residues. In germline, CDR1 is SNHLY, CDR2 FYNNEI.

This clonotype was seen ten or more times. The chain has TRBV24-1 and TRBJ2-5; TRBD2 might be the D (7 bases). Looked up from germline, CDR1 is KGHDR and CDR2 is SFDVKD. The V end was cut by 5 bases, the J end by 3 bases, with 15 bases between. The CDR3 extends over 15 amino acids. CDR3 protein: CATSGKTGREETQYF. As DNA, the CDR3 is TGTGCCACCAGTGGGAAAACAGGGAGGGAAGAGACCCAGTACTTC.

Worth noting for this clonotype: One end of the junction fails to match germline, which may point to a read error. The chain is built from TRBV14 and TRBJ1-1, with 9 bases matching TRBD1. Germline-derived CDR1 and CDR2 are SGHDN and FVKESK. This CDR3 has 19 amino acids. CDR3 residues: CAGSQDGGQGSSLNTEAFF. The CDR3 DNA sequence: TGTGCCGGCAGCCAAGATGGGGGACAGGGTTCTTCTCTAAACACTGAAGCTTTCTTT.

The V call is TRBV6-4, the J call TRBJ2-2; 7 bases are a match to TRBD1. The CDR3 runs 14 residues. Losses at the gene ends were 5 bases for V and 4 bases for J; bases not matched to a gene: 4. Looked up from germline, CDR1 is MRHNA and CDR2 is SNTAGT. The CDR3 loop is CASSYDRATGELFF. The CDR3 coding sequence is TGTGCCAGCAGTTACGACAGGGCCACCGGGGAGCTGTTTTTT.

This clonotype has a handful of counts. The V call is TRBV29-1, the J call TRBJ2-2, with TRBD2 matching over 8 bases. With 6 bases clipped from V and 4 bases from J, the junction kept 10 bases outside the gene matches. CDR1 and CDR2 (germline): SQVTM, ANQGSEA. There are 15 residues in the CDR3. CDR3: CSVTGGGSGTGELFF. CDR3 DNA sequence: TGCAGCGTAACGGGGGGGGGGAGCGGCACCGGGGAGCTGTTTTTT.

This clonotype occurred many times. The J gene is TRBJ2-3, the V gene TRBV29-1; 10 bases match TRBD1. J was trimmed by 1 base and V by 7 bases; bases with no gene match: 17. CDR1 and CDR2 from the germline V gene are SQVTM and ANQGSEA. The CDR3 is 18 amino acids. CDR3 DNA sequence: TGCAGCGCTACGTCCCGGGACAGGGGCGTTGGCGGCACAGATACGCAGTATTTT. Its protein product is CSATSRDRGVGGTDTQYF.

This clonotype has at least ten counts. The chain is built from TRBV6-1 and TRBJ1-5; 7 bases line up with TRBD1. The germline V gene has CDR1 MNHNS and CDR2 SASEGT. The CDR3 sequence is 16 residues long. V shed 1 base and J 9 bases; nucleotides not matched to a gene: 12. The CDR3 nucleotides are TGTGCCAGCAGTGAAGGTGCGACAGGGAGCTTCAGGCCCCAGCATTTT. This sequence encodes CASSEGATGSFRPQHF.

This clonotype appeared a single time. The chain links TRBV28 to TRBJ2-2; weak D call: TRBD2 (5 bases). The V end lost 2 bases, the J end lost 5 bases, and 18 bases lay between the germline ends. Germline V CDR1 and CDR2: MDHEN, SYDVKM. This CDR3 has 17 amino acids. In nucleotides, the CDR3 is TGTGCCAGCAGTTTACTCCCCCGGGGTCGAGGGACCGGGGAGCTGTTTTTT. This codes for CASSLLPRGRGTGELFF. The variable domain in full, with the rest retrieved from reference TRBV28 and TRBJ2-2, is DVKVTQSSRYLVKRTGEKVFLECVQDMDHENMFWYRQDPGLGLRLIYFSYDVKMKEKGDIPEGYSVSREKKERFSLILESASTNQTSMYLCASSLLPRGRGTGELFFGEGSRLTVL.

This chain connects TRBV12-3 or TRBV12-4 to TRBJ2-1; 10 nucleotides agree with TRBD2. Trimming cost V 7 bases and J 6 bases; bases outside gene matches: 12. CDR3 size: 16 residues. The CDR3 loop reads CASINRAAGGRNEQFF. CDR3 DNA: TGTGCCAGCATTAACCGAGCAGCGGGGGGGCGCAATGAGCAGTTCTTC.

This clonotype was found many times. This rearrangement joins TRBV5-1 to TRBJ2-1; unclear D gene. The CDR3 length is 12 residues. From germline, CDR1 is SGHRS and CDR2 YFSETQ. V was shortened by 0 bases and J by 6 bases, with 4 bases between the two germline ends. CDR3 nucleotides: TGCGCCAGCAGCTTGGGTGTCAATGAGCAGTTCTTC. It codes for CASSLGVNEQFF. Full variable domain (outside the CDR3, taken from reference TRBV5-1 and TRBJ2-1): KAGVTQTPRYLIKTRGQQVTLSCSPISGHRSVSWYQQTPGQGLQFLFEYFSETQRNKGNFPGRFSGRQFSNSRSEMNVSTLELGDSALYLCASSLGVNEQFFGPGTRLTVL.

The table lists this clonotype with many counts. The chain links TRBV7-9 to TRBJ2-3, with D unclear. Germline V lookup: CDR1 SEHNR, CDR2 FQNEAQ (reference sequence). Trimming took off 5 bases at V and 6 bases at J, with 18 bases between the two ends. The CDR3 has 15 residues. CDR3 in DNA: TGTGCCAGCAGCCCCGGGTCGTACCTGAGGGATACGCAGTATTTT. It encodes CASSPGSYLRDTQYF.

In its sample, this clonotype was seen many times. V usage is TRBV29-1 and J usage is TRBJ2-1; no clear D. This CDR3 spans 14 amino acids. From germline, CDR1 is SQVTM and CDR2 ANQGSEA. The ends were cut back, 5 bases at V and 6 bases at J, with 17 bases in the middle. CDR3 residues: CSVRPSPAGNEQFF. CDR3 DNA: TGCAGCGTTCGACCGAGCCCGGCAGGCAATGAGCAGTTCTTC.

This clonotype was recorded many times. The chain recombines TRBV2 with TRBJ1-2; 10 bases fit TRBD1. V shed 6 bases and J 4 bases; nucleotides not matched to a gene: 8. The CDR3 extends over 15 amino acids. Per germline, CDR1 SNHLY and CDR2 FYNNEI. CDR3: CASSSPRTGGYGYTF. The CDR3 DNA reads TGTGCCAGCAGCAGCCCGCGGACAGGGGGCTATGGCTACACCTTC.

A note on this clonotype: A much larger clone is a single base away; this may be a read error. The conserved phenylalanine or tryptophan is not found at the CDR3 terminus, so this likely reflects a read error. The rearrangement links TRBV6-1 to TRBJ2-7; TRBD2 agrees at 11 bases. Germline CDR1 is MNHNS and CDR2 is SASEGT. V lost 4 bases, J lost 3 bases, and 5 bases stayed unmatched. CDR3 length equals 15 residues. For the CDR3, the DNA is TGTGCCAGCAGTGCCAGACTAGCGGGGTTCTACGAGCAGTACTCC. It encodes CASSARLAGFYEQYS.

This clonotype was counted at least ten times. This rearrangement joins TRBV5-1 to TRBJ1-2; D possibly corresponds to TRBD1 (6 bases). The CDR3 consists of 15 residues. Between the trimmed V and J ends, which lost 3 bases and 3 bases, there was a span of 15 bases. Germline CDR1 and CDR2: SGHRS and YFSETQ. CDR3 residues: CASSWAQGGDYGYTF. CDR3 DNA: TGCGCCAGCAGCTGGGCACAGGGAGGAGACTATGGCTACACCTTC.

This clonotype was seen only once. V usage is TRBV10-3 and J usage is TRBJ2-3; unclear D gene. Trimming took off 2 bases at V and 4 bases at J, with 7 bases between the two ends. Germline V gene sequence: CDR1 ENHRY, CDR2 SYGVKD. There are 13 residues in the CDR3. Here the CDR3 reads CAISEVVADTQYF. The CDR3 nucleotides are TGTGCCATCAGTGAGGTCGTCGCAGATACGCAGTATTTT.

In its sample, this clonotype was seen many times. This chain uses TRBV2 with TRBJ2-5, with a tentative D call TRBD2 (6 bases). Per germline, CDR1 SNHLY and CDR2 FYNNEI. The CDR3 is 13 residues long. Trimming shortened V by 7 bases and J by 3 bases, and 12 bases separated the two germline ends. CDR3 sequence reads: CASTEASEETQYF. The CDR3 DNA reads TGTGCCAGCACCGAGGCTAGCGAAGAGACCCAGTACTTC.

The sample holds many counts of this clonotype. The chain couples TRBV7-9 to TRBJ2-1, with D tentatively TRBD1 or TRBD2 (5 bases each). The V end was cut by 1 base, the J end by 6 bases, with 10 bases between. The CDR3 has 14 residues. Germline CDR1 and CDR2: SEHNR and FQNEAQ (reference sequence). The CDR3, as DNA: TGTGCCAGCAGCTTAGACGGGGCGAGCAATGAGCAGTTCTTC. Translation gives CASSLDGASNEQFF.

In this sample, this clonotype turned up many times. The genes are TRBV3-1 and TRBJ1-2; 7 bases are a match to TRBD1. This CDR3 region has 15 residues. The junction had 5 bases not matched to a gene; V was cut back by 1 base and J by 3 bases. Germline CDR1 is LGHDT and CDR2 is YNNKEL (reference sequence). The CDR3 nucleotides read TGTGCCAGCAGCCAAGGAGACAGGGCTGACTATGGCTACACCTTC. Protein sequence: CASSQGDRADYGYTF.

Only a few counts were recorded for this clonotype. This chain joins TRBV18 and TRBJ2-6; possible D gene TRBD2, 6 bases. Between the trimmed V and J ends, which lost 3 bases and 1 base, there was a span of 13 bases. This CDR3 comprises 17 residues. Per the germline V gene, CDR1 is KGHSH and CDR2 is LQKENI. CDR3 in DNA: TGTGCCAGCTCACCGGTGGTGGGGACTTCTGGGGCCAACGTCCTGACTTTC. As protein: CASSPVVGTSGANVLTF.

This clonotype was seen at least ten times. V usage is TRBV29-1 and J usage is TRBJ1-2; tentatively, D is TRBD1 (6 bases). V lost 2 bases and J 6 bases, leaving 16 bases between the germline ends. Germline-derived CDR1 and CDR2 are SQVTM and ANQGSEA. The CDR3 consists of 14 residues. Here the CDR3 reads CSVETQAAGDGYTF. The CDR3 DNA is TGCAGCGTTGAAACTCAGGCAGCAGGGGATGGCTACACCTTC.

V gene TRBV29-1 combines with J gene TRBJ1-2; D remains unclear. In germline, CDR1 is SQVTM, CDR2 ANQGSEA. Trimming cost V 3 bases and J 3 bases, with 8 bases left between them. CDR3 length equals 12 residues. The chain's CDR3 is CSVDGQDYGYTF. The CDR3 region has the DNA TGCAGCGTTGACGGCCAGGACTATGGCTACACCTTC.

This clonotype showed up many times. The V call is TRBV7-3, the J call TRBJ2-3, with D possibly matching TRBD2 (6 bases). The V end lost 5 bases, the J end lost 2 bases, and 11 bases lay between the germline ends. The CDR3 extends over 14 amino acids. CDR1 is SGHTA, CDR2 FQGTGA, per germline. The CDR3 protein is CASSPGGNTDTQYF. The CDR3 DNA reads TGTGCCAGCAGCCCTGGGGGGAACACAGATACGCAGTATTTT.

This clonotype was counted at least ten times. The J gene is TRBJ2-5, the V gene TRBV3-1; D gene ambiguous. Germline CDR1 and CDR2: LGHDT and YNNKEL (reference sequence). This CDR3 spans 13 amino acids. Trimming took off 2 bases at V and 5 bases at J, with 9 bases between the two ends. Written as DNA, the CDR3 is TGTGCCAGCAGCCAATCGCGATGGGAGACCCAGTACTTC. Translation: CASSQSRWETQYF.

In its sample, this clonotype was seen many times. The chain carries TRBV12-5 and TRBJ2-7, with D possibly matching TRBD1 (5 bases). CDR1 is LGHNT, CDR2 FRNRAP, per germline. The V end lost 3 bases, the J end lost 6 bases, and 12 bases lay between the germline ends. The CDR3 is made up of 13 amino acids. CDR3 protein: CASGLGVVSEQYF. CDR3 sequence (DNA): TGTGCTAGTGGTTTAGGGGTGGTAAGCGAGCAGTACTTC.

This clonotype was seen a handful of times. This may come from a read error, since a much larger clone is one base off. The V gene is TRBV6-2 or TRBV6-3, the J gene TRBJ2-3; the match to TRBD2 covers 14 bases. V lost 5 bases and J lost 7; bases outside the gene matches: 11. Germline CDR1 and CDR2: MNHEY and SVGEGT. The CDR3 is made up of 17 amino acids. The CDR3 DNA reads as TGTGCCAGCAGTCCTAGGACTAGCGGGAGGTTGGGGAATACGCAGTATTTT. This translates into CASSPRTSGRLGNTQYF.

Ten or more counts support this clonotype. The J gene is TRBJ2-3, the V gene TRBV6-1, with 11 positions matching TRBD2. V lost 8 bases to trimming and J lost 0 bases; unmatched junction nucleotides: 7. This CDR3 has 16 amino acids. The V gene's germline CDR1 is MNHNS and CDR2 SASEGT. In DNA form, the CDR3 reads TGTGCCAGCTCCAGAAGACTAGCGGGGAGCACAGATACGCAGTATTTT. This sequence encodes CASSRRLAGSTDTQYF.